These 2 T cell receptor beta chains were sequenced from one sample in a study of T cells after yellow fever vaccination. MiXCR, run by TCRdb on the 5' RACE reads, gives a single entry per CDR3 protein. Of hundreds of thousands of distinct CDR3 sequences in the sample, 4.1% were seen once. Specimen: PBMCs, collected 5 days after the yellow fever booster vaccination. The receptors derive from a man younger than 35 who received the YFV17D yellow fever vaccine.

This clonotype appeared many times. The V gene is TRBV5-1, the J gene TRBJ2-2, with D perhaps TRBD1 or TRBD2 (5 bases each). CDR1 and CDR2 from the germline V gene are SGHRS and YFSETQ. Trimming shortened V by 6 bases and J by 0 bases, and 9 bases separated the two germline ends. CDR3 length equals 14 residues. CDR3 region: CASTGTTNTGELFF. For the CDR3, the DNA is TGCGCCAGCACCGGGACGACGAACACCGGGGAGCTGTTTTTT.

Many counts were recorded for this clonotype. The V call is TRBV12-3 or TRBV12-4, the J call TRBJ2-7; unclear D gene. The CDR3 runs to 11 residues. Trimming took off 3 bases at V and 5 bases at J, with 5 bases between the two ends. The CDR3 region has the DNA TGTGCCAGCAGTTTGAGGAACGAGCAGTACTTC. Protein sequence: CASSLRNEQYF.